A selection of T cell receptor beta chains follows, all from one sample in a study of T-cell memory formation after mild COVID-19. TCRdb reanalysed the 5' RACE reads using MiXCR and keeps one entry per CDR3 protein. The data contain 450,000 to 650,000 distinct CDR3 sequences, about 20% of them seen just once; the ten biggest clones take up about 8.4%. Sequenced material: PBMCs or a T cell subset sorted from them (not recorded which). The source of these receptors is an adult woman who had mild COVID-19 (a few samples of this study predate the infection). Cell type and time point are not known. Each CDR3 is given with its conserved first and last residue. A D gene is named only where the DNA matches it firmly. Clone size is not always given. Where it is, it says once, few, many or a class for expanded clones.

j_call clone_size d_call v_call cdr3_aa cdr3_nt
TRBJ1-2 NA NA TRBV18 CASSPKTVNYGYTF TGTGCCAGCTCACCAAAGACGGTTAACTATGGCTACACCTTC
TRBJ2-2 few TRBD2 TRBV6-2/TRBV6-3 CASSSTSGRARGRELFF TGTGCCAGCAGTTCGACTAGCGGGAGGGCTCGTGGCCGGGAGCTGTTTTTT
TRBJ2-7 NA NA TRBV19 CASSKAPTIAAEQYF TGTGCCAGTAGTAAGGCCCCGACGATCGCCGCGGAGCAGTACTTC
TRBJ1-1 NA TRBD1 TRBV4-1 CASSRGTALFNTEAFF TGCGCCAGCAGCCGAGGGACAGCACTCTTTAACACTGAAGCTTTCTTT
TRBJ2-2 few NA TRBV21-1 CATGTGWEWEYTGELFF TGTGCCACTGGGACAGGGTGGGAATGGGAATACACCGGGGAGCTTTTTTTT
TRBJ2-7 NA TRBD2 TRBV12-3/TRBV12-4 CASSLRRGGREQYF TGTGCCAGCAGTTTAAGGCGGGGGGGCCGCGAGCAGTACTTC
TRBJ2-1 NA NA TRBV9 CASSGVSSSYNEQFF TGTGCCAGCAGCGGTGTTTCCTCCTCCTACAATGAGCAGTTCTTC
TRBJ2-1 NA NA TRBV20-1 CSASEGSYNEQFF TGCAGTGCTAGTGAGGGCTCCTACAATGAGCAGTTCTTC
TRBJ2-7 NA NA TRBV30 CAWSQVSEQYF TGTGCCTGGAGTCAGGTATCCGAGCAGTACTTC
TRBJ2-5 few TRBD2 TRBV30 CAWTGAGGKYVDGETQYF TGTGCCTGGACGGGGGCGGGAGGGAAATATGTGGACGGAGAGACCCAGTACTTC
TRBJ2-7 NA NA TRBV7-9 CASTPLLGLQGEQYF TGTGCCAGCACCCCCCTACTAGGATTACAAGGAGAGCAGTACTTC
TRBJ2-3 few NA TRBV7-6 CASSLAMDTQYF TGTGCCAGCAGCTTAGCGATGGATACGCAGTATTTT
TRBJ2-1 NA TRBD2 TRBV9 CASSVHGGPVILAGGGNEQFF TGTGCCAGCAGCGTGCACGGTGGGCCGGTAATACTAGCGGGGGGCGGGAATGAGCAGTTCTTC
TRBJ2-7 NA NA TRBV5-5 CASSGGGRYEQYF TGTGCCAGCAGCGGAGGGGGACGCTACGAGCAGTACTTC
TRBJ2-7 NA NA TRBV12-3/TRBV12-4 CASSLGGFWYEQYF TGTGCCAGCAGTTTAGGTGGGTTTTGGTACGAGCAGTACTTC
TRBJ1-1 few NA TRBV12-3/TRBV12-4 CASSSSIGRTEAFF TGTGCCAGCAGTAGCTCTATTGGACGGACTGAAGCTTTCTTT
TRBJ2-1 NA NA TRBV11-3 CASSPRGATYNEQFF TGTGCCAGCAGCCCCCGGGGAGCGACCTACAATGAGCAGTTCTTC
TRBJ2-3 NA NA TRBV18 CASSPSRTTDTQYF TGTGCCAGCTCCCCGTCGCGGACCACAGATACGCAGTATTTT
TRBJ1-1 NA NA TRBV2 CASSLKLITEAFF TGTGCCAGCAGCCTAAAACTCATCACTGAAGCTTTCTTT
TRBJ2-3 NA NA TRBV25-1 CASSEYVGNTQYF TGTGCCAGCAGTGAATATGTGGGGAATACGCAGTATTTT
TRBJ2-5 NA NA TRBV7-6 CASSASTKIKETQYF TGTGCCAGCAGCGCTTCGACCAAGATTAAAGAGACCCAGTACTTC
TRBJ2-7 NA NA TRBV7-2 CASSLNPPYRGSGSYEQYF TGTGCCAGCAGCTTAAATCCCCCTTATCGAGGGTCGGGCTCCTACGAGCAGTACTTC
TRBJ2-2 few NA TRBV2 CASIPDQTGELFF TGTGCCAGCATTCCGGATCAAACCGGGGAGCTGTTTTTT
TRBJ1-3 NA NA TRBV29-1 CSAGGTGNTIYF TGCAGCGCCGGGGGTACTGGAAACACCATATATTTT